This T cell receptor (beta chain) was captured in a study of early T cells in non-severe SARS-CoV-2 infection (dated by TCRdb to about 2021). With respect to the entire study: Because TCR sequencing relied on bulk RNA taken from unsorted whole blood, pairing of alpha and beta chains was not possible. What the study reported, not specific to this receptor: VDJdb matching was skewed toward anti-spike CD8 responses, so virus-specific expansions were likely underestimated and private and CD4 specificities were missed.

This was a case-control study nested in a cohort of healthcare workers in London, UK, who had nasopharyngeal swab PCR tests and blood samples taken every week. Healthcare workers were recruited between 23 and 31 March 2020, during the week of the UK lockdown, and were followed weekly for up to roughly 16 weeks. The CDR3 contains 16 residues, cysteine and phenylalanine counted. Kept here is only the CDR3 DNA, which spans 48 bases and is read in frame from base 1. The germline V gene sets CDR1 to SGHRS and CDR2 to YFSETQ. V is cut by 2 bases and J by 0 bases, and the space between the germline ends is 12 bases. The method was 5' RACE. Sequencer: NextSeq 500. The TCR library protocol attached unique molecular identifiers to individual cDNA molecules to correct for sequencing error and PCR bias. TCR alpha and beta chains were both sequenced, and the abundances of alpha and beta sequences in each sample were closely correlated with each other. Per the source publication's procedure: Decombinator V4 was used to perform V gene, J gene and CDR3 annotation of TCR sequences. Expanded TCRs were defined as changing significantly between any two time points under a Poisson model with p below 0.0001. TCR abundances were normalised to the total number of TCRs sequenced in each sample and reported as counts per million. TRAV1-2 paired with TRAJ12, TRAJ20 or TRAJ33 defined MAIT TCRs, while TRAV10 paired with TRAJ18 defined iNKT TCRs. VDJdb, accessed on 1 November 2021, was searched for TCRs annotated for CMV, EBV and SARS-CoV-2, and TCRs annotated for more than one antigen were excluded. TCRdb reprocessed the public reads (quality trimming at Q25 with fastp, clone calling with MiXCR) and kept in-frame beta chains. Each CDR3 protein appears once, grouped with its most common genes and DNA. For this entry, the V and J calls and clone size follow TCRdb and not the study's own pipeline. The sample table lists around 67,000 distinct CDR3 sequences, approximately 12% of them with a count of one. Roughly 6% of the sample lies in the top ten.

This clonotype was recorded at least ten times. Its antigen remains undetermined. Within one base of it there is no much larger clone, and no base qualities were kept. The chain joins TRBV5-1 to TRBJ2-1; the D segment may tentatively be TRBD1 or TRBD2, each giving 5 matched bases. This receptor was obtained from an adult who was a healthcare worker with PCR-confirmed SARS-CoV-2 infection or an uninfected control (not recorded which). Material: whole blood. The DNA sequence is as follows: TGCGCCAGCAGCTTCACCGGGACCCGCTCCTACAATGAGCAGTTCTTC. Translated, it reads CASSFTGTRSYNEQFF.